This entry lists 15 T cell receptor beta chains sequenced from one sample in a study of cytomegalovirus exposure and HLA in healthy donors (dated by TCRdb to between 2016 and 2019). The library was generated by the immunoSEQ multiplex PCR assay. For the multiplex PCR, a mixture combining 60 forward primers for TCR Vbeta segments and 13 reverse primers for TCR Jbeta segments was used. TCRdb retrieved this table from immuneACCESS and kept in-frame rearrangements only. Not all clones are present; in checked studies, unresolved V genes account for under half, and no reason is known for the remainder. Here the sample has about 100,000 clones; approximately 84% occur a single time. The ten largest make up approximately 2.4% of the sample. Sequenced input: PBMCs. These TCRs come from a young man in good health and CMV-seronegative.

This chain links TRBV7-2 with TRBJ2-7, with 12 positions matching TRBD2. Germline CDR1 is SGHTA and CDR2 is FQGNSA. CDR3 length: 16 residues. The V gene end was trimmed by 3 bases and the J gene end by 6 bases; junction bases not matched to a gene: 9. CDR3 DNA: TGTGCCAGCAGCTTTGGACTAGCGGGAATCGCGCCCGAGCAGTACTTC. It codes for CASSFGLAGIAPEQYF. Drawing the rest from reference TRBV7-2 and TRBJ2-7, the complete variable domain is GAGVSQSPSNKVTEKGKDVELRCDPISGHTALYWYRQSLGQGLEFLIYFQGNSAPDKSGLPSDRFSAERTGGSVSTLTIQRTQQEDSAVYLCASSFGLAGIAPEQYFGPGTRLTVT.

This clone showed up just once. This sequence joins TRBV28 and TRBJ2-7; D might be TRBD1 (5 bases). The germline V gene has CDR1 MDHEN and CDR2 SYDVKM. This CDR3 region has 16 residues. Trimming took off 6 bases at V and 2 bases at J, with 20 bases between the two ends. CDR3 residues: CASSPGQSLTAYEQYF. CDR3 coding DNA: TGTGCCAGCAGCCCCGGACAATCACTTACCGCCTACGAGCAGTACTTC.

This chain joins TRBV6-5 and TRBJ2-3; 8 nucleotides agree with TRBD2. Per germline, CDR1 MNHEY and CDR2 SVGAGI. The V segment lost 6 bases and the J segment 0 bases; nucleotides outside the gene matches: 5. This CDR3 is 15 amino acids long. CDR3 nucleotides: TGTGCCAGCAGGCGCGGGGGGCCTAGCACAGATACGCAGTATTTT. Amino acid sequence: CASRRGGPSTDTQYF.

This CDR3 reads CASSGREREKGETQYF. The CDR3 DNA sequence: TGTGCCAGCAGTGGGAGGGAGCGGGAGAAGGGAGAGACCCAGTACTTC. The V call is TRBV2, the J call TRBJ2-5, with 8 bases identical to TRBD2. The germline V gene has CDR1 SNHLY and CDR2 FYNNEI. After removal of 4 bases from V and 4 bases from J, the junction contained 11 bases not matched to a gene. CDR3 length: 16 residues. The variable domain in full, with the rest retrieved from reference TRBV2 and TRBJ2-5, is EPEVTQTPSHQVTQMGQEVILRCVPISNHLYFYWYRQILGQKVEFLVSFYNNEISEKSEIFDDQFSVERPDGSNFTLKIRSTKLEDSAMYFCASSGREREKGETQYFGPGTRLLVL.

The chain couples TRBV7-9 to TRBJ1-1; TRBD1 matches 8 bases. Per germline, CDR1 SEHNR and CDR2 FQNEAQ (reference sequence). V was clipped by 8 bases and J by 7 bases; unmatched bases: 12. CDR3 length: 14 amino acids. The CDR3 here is CASSRGQGDVEAFF. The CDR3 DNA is TGTGCCAGCTCCAGGGGGCAGGGAGACGTTGAAGCTTTCTTT.

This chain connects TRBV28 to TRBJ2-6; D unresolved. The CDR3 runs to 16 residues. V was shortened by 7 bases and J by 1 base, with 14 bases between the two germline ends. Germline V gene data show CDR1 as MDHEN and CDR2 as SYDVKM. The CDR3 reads CASTVGALSGANVLTF. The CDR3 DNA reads TGTGCCAGCACTGTCGGTGCGCTGTCTGGGGCCAACGTCCTGACTTTC.

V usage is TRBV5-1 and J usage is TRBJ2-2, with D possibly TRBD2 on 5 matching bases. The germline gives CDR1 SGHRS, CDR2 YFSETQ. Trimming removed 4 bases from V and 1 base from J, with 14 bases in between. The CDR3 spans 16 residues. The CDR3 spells CASSGLSGGNTGELFF. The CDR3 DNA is TGCGCCAGCAGCGGATTAAGCGGAGGGAACACCGGGGAGCTGTTTTTT.

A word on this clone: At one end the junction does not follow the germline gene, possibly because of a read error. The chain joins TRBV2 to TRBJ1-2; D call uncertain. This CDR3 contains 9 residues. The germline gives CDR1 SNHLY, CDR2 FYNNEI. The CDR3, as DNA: TGTACCAGCACTGTCGGCTACACCTTC. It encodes CTSTVGYTF.

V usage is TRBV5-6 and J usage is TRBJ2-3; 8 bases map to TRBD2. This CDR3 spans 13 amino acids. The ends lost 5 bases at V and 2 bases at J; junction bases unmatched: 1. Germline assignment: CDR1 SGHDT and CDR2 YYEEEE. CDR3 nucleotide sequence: TGTGCCAGCAGTAGCGGGAACACAGATACGCAGTATTTT. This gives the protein CASSSGNTDTQYF. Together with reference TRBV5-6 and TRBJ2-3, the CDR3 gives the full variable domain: DAGVTQSPTHLIKTRGQQVTLRCSPKSGHDTVSWYQQALGQGPQFIFQYYEEEERQRGNFPDRFSGHQFPNYSSELNVNALLLGDSALYLCASSSGNTDTQYFGPGTRLTVL.

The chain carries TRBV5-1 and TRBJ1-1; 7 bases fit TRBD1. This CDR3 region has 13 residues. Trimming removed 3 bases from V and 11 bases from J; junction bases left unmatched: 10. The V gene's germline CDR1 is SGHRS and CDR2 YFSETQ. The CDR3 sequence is CASSSDKGAPAFF. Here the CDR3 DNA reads TGCGCCAGCAGCTCCGACAAGGGGGCGCCCGCTTTCTTT.

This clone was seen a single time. In nucleotides, the CDR3 is TGTGCCAGCATAAGGAGAGCGGGTGGCTACACCTTC. Translating gives CASIRRAGGYTF. This rearrangement joins TRBV28 to TRBJ1-2; no clear D gene. Germline CDR1 MDHEN, CDR2 SYDVKM. The CDR3 is 12 amino acids. The V end lost 7 bases, the J end lost 7 bases, and 13 bases lay between the germline ends.

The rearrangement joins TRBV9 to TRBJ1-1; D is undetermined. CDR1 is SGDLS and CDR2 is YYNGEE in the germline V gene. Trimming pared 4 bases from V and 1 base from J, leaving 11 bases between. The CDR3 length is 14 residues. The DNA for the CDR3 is TGTGCCAGCAGCTCCCCGACGGGGAACACTGAAGCTTTCTTT. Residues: CASSSPTGNTEAFF.

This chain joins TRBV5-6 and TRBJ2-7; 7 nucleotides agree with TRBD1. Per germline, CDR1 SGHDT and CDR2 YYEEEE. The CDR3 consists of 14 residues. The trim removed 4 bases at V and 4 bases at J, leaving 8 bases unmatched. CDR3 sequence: CASSEAGGRYEQYF. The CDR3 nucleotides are TGTGCCAGCAGCGAGGCAGGGGGAAGGTACGAGCAGTACTTC.

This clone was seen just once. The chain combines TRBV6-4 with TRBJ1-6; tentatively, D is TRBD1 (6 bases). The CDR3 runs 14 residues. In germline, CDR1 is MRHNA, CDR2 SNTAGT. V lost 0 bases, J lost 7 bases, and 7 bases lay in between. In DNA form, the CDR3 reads TGTGCCAGCAGTGACTCCGGACAGAATTCACCCCTCCACTTT. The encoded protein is CASSDSGQNSPLHF.

The CDR3 loop reads CASSASGQFSRAQYF. The CDR3 DNA sequence: TGTGCCAGCAGCGCCTCGGGACAGTTTTCAAGGGCCCAGTACTTC. The V call is TRBV5-6, the J call TRBJ2-5, with 7 bases that match TRBD1. Germline lookup yields CDR1 SGHDT and CDR2 YYEEEE. CDR3 length: 15 amino acids. Trimming took 4 bases from V and 9 from J; bases not matched to a gene: 15.